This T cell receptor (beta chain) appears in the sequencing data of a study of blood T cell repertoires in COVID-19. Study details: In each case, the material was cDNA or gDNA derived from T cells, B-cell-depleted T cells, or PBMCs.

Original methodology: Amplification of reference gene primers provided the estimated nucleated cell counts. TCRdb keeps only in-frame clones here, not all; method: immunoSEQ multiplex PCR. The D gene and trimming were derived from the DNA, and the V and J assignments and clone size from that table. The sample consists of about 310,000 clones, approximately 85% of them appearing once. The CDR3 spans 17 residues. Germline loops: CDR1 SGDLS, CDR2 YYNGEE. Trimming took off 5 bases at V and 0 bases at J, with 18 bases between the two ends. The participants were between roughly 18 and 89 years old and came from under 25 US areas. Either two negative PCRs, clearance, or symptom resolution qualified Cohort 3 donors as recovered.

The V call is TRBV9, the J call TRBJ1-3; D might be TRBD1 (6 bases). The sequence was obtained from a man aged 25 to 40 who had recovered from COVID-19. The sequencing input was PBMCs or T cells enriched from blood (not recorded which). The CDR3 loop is CASSFHREMISGNTIYF. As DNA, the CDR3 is TGTGCCAGCAGTTTCCACAGGGAAATGATCTCTGGAAACACCATATATTTT.